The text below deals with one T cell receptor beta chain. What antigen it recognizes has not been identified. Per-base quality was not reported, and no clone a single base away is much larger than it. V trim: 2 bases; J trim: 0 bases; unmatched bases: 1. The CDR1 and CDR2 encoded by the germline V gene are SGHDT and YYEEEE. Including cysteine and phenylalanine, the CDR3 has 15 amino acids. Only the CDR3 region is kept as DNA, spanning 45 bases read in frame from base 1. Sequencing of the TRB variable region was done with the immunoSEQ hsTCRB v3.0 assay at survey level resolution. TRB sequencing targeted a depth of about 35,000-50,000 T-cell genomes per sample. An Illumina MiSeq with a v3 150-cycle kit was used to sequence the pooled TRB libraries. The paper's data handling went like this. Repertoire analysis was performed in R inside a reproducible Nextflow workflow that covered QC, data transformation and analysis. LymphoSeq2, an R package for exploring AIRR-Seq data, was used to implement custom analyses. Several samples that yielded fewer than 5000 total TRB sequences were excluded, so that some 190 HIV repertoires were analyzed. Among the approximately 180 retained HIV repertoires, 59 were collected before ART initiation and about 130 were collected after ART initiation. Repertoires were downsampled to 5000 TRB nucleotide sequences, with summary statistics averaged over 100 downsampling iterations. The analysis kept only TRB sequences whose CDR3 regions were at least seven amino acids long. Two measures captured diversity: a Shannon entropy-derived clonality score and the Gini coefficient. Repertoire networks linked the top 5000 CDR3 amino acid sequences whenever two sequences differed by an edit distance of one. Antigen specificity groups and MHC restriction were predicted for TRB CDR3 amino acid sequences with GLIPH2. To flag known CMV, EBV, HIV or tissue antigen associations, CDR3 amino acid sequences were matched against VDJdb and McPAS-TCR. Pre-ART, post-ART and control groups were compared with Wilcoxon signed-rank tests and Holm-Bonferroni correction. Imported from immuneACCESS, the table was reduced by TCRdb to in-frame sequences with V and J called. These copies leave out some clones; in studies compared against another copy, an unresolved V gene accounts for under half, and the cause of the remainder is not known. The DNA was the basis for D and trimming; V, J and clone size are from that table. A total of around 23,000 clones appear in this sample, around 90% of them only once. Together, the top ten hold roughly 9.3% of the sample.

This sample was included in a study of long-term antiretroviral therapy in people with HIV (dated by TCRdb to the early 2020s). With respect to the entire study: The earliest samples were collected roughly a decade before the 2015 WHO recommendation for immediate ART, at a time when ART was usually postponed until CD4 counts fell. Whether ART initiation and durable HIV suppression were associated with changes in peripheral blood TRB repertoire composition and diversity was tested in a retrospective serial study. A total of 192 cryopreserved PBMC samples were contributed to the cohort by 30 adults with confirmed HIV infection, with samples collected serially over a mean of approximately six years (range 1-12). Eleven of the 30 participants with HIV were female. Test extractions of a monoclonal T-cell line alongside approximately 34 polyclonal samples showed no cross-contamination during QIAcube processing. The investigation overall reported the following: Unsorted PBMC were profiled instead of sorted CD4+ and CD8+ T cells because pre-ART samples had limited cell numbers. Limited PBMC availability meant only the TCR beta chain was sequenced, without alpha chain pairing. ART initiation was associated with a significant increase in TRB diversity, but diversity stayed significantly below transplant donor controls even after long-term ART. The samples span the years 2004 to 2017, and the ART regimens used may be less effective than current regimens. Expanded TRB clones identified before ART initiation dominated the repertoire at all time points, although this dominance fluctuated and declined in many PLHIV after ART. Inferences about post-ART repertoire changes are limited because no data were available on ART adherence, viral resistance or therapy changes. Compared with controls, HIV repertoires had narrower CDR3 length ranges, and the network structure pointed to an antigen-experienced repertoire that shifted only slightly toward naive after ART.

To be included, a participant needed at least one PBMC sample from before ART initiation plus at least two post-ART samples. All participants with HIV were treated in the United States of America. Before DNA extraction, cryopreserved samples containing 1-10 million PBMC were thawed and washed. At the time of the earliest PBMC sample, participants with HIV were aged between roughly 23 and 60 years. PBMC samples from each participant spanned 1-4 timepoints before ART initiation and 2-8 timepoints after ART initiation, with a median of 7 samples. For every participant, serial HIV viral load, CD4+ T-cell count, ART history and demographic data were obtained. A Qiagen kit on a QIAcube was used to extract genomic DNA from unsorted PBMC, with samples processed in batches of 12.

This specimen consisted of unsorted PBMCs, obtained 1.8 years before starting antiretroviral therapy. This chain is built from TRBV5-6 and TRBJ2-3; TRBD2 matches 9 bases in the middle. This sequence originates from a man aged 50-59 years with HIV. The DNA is TGTGCCAGCAGCTTCCTAGCGGGGAGCACAGATACGCAGTATTTT. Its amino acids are CASSFLAGSTDTQYF. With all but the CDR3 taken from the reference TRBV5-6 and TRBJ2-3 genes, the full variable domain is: DAGVTQSPTHLIKTRGQQVTLRCSPKSGHDTVSWYQQALGQGPQFIFQYYEEEERQRGNFPDRFSGHQFPNYSSELNVNALLLGDSALYLCASSFLAGSTDTQYFGPGTRLTVL.